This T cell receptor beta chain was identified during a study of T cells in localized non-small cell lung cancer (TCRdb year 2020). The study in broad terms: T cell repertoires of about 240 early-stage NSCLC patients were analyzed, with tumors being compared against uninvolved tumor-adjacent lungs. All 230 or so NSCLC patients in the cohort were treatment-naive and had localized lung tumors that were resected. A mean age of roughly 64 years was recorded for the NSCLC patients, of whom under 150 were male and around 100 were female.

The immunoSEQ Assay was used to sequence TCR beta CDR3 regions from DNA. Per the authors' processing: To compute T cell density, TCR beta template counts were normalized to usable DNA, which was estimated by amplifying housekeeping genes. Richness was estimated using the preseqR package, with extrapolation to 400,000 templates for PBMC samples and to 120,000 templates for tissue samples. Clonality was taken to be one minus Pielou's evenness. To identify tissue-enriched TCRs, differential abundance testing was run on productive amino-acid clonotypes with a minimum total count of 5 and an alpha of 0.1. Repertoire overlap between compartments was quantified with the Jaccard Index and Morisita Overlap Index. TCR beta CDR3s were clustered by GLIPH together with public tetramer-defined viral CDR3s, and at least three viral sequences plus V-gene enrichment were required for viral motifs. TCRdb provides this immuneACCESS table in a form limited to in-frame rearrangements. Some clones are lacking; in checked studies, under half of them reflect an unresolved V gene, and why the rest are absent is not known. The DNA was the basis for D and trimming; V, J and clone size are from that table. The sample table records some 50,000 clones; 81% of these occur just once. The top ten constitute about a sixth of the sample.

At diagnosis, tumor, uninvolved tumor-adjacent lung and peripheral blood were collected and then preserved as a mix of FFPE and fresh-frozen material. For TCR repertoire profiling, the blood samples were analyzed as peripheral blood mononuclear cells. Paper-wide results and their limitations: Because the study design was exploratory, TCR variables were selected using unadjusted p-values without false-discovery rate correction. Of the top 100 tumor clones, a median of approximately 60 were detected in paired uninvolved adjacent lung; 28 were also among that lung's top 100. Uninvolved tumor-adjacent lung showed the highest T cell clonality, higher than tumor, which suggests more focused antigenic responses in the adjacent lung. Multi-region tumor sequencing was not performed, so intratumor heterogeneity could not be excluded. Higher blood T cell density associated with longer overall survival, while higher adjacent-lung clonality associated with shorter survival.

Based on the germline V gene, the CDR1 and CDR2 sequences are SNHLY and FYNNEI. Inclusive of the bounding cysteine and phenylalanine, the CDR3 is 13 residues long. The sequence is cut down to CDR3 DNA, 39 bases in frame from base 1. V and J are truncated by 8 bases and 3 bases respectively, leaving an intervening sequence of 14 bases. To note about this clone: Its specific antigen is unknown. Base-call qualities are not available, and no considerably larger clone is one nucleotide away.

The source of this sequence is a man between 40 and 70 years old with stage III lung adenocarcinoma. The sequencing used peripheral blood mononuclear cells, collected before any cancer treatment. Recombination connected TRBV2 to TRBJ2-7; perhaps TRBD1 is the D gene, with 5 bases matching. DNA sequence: TGTGCCAGCGCGAACTACCAGGGCTACGAGCAGTACTTC. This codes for CASANYQGYEQYF.